The 31 T cell receptor beta chains reported below all come from one sample, sequenced in a study of blood T cell repertoires in COVID-19. TCRdb's table, derived via immunoSEQ multiplex PCR, lists solely in-frame clones and lacks some. The sample includes around 68,000 clones, about 81% of them seen just once. Material: peripheral blood. The receptors come from a human donor in a cohort sampled during active COVID-19.

This clone was observed many times. The V and J genes are TRBV6-5 and TRBJ2-2, with TRBD1 identical over 7 bases. V lost 6 bases, J lost 4 bases, and 5 bases stayed unmatched. Germline V gene lookup returns CDR1 MNHEY and CDR2 SVGAGI. This CDR3 is built from 14 residues. The CDR3 region has the DNA TGTGCCAGCAGCCACCCAGGGGGCACCGGGGAGCTGTTTTTT. It encodes CASSHPGGTGELFF.

A few counts support this clone. The V call is TRBV7-8, the J call TRBJ1-1; 8 bases match TRBD1. With V trimmed by 1 base and J by 5 bases, 12 bases remained unmatched. CDR1 and CDR2 (germline): SGHVS, FQNEAQ. The CDR3 contains 17 residues. CDR3 protein: CASSLERTGYVKTEAFF. The CDR3 nucleotides read TGTGCCAGCAGCTTAGAGCGGACAGGGTACGTAAAGACTGAAGCTTTCTTT.

The V and J genes are TRBV5-1 and TRBJ2-3, with D possibly TRBD2 on 6 matching bases. Germline V gene sequence: CDR1 SGHRS, CDR2 YFSETQ. The CDR3 has 15 amino acids. V lost 4 bases to trimming and J lost 4 bases, with 16 bases between them. DNA of the CDR3: TGCGCCAGCAGCCCCCCATGGACTAACGCAGATACGCAGTATTTT. Its translation: CASSPPWTNADTQYF.

This clone was counted once. The rearrangement joins TRBV10-3 to TRBJ2-1, with D possibly TRBD2 on 6 matching bases. V was trimmed by 3 bases and J by 4 bases, leaving 10 bases between them. Looked up from germline, CDR1 is ENHRY and CDR2 is SYGVKD. The CDR3 loop spans 14 amino acids. CDR3: CAISDIGGYNEQFF. The CDR3 region has the DNA TGTGCCATCAGTGACATTGGGGGGTACAATGAGCAGTTCTTC.

Concerning this clone: Other DNA sequences of this sample code for an identical CDR3. This sequence joins TRBV6-6 and TRBJ1-6, with no clear D. The V end was cut by 0 bases, the J end by 10 bases, with 7 bases between. The CDR3 contains 13 residues. Germline values: CDR1 MNHNY, CDR2 SVGAGI (reference sequence). CDR3 amino acids: CASSYSSESPLHF. CDR3 coding DNA: TGTGCCAGCAGTTACTCTTCGGAGTCACCCCTCCACTTT.

The CDR3 protein is CASMVGQSYSNQPQHF. In DNA, the CDR3 is TGTGCCAGTATGGTTGGGCAGTCTTATAGCAATCAGCCCCAGCATTTT. This rearrangement joins TRBV19 to TRBJ1-5; D remains unclear. Germline V gene data show CDR1 as LNHDA and CDR2 as SQIVND (reference sequence). The CDR3 length is 16 residues. V shed 7 bases and J shed 0 bases, with 16 bases lying between them.

The chain couples TRBV15 to TRBJ2-5, with 12 bases that match TRBD2. With V trimmed by 6 bases and J by 5 bases, 7 bases remained unmatched. The V gene's germline CDR1 is LNHNV and CDR2 YYDKDF (reference sequence). The CDR3 spans 15 residues. The CDR3, as DNA: TGTGCCACCAGGTCTAGCGGGGGGGCCAGGGAGACCCAGTACTTC. It yields the protein CATRSSGGARETQYF.

As concerns this clone: The germline gene is not matched at one end of the junction; a read error may be the cause. This chain links TRBV2 with TRBJ1-1; 9 nucleotides align to TRBD1. The germline V gene has CDR1 SNHLY and CDR2 FYNNEI. The CDR3 is made up of 14 amino acids. As DNA, the CDR3 is TGTGCCAGCACTGAAACAGGGGGCATCACTGAAGCTTTCTTT. Protein: CASTETGGITEAFF.

The V call is TRBV29-1, the J call TRBJ2-1, with 13 positions matching TRBD2. J was trimmed by 6 bases and V by 4 bases; bases with no gene match: 9. Germline CDR1 reads SQVTM; CDR2 reads ANQGSEA. This CDR3 spans 16 amino acids. The CDR3 coding sequence is TGCAGCGTTGCCCTCCCCCGGACTAGCGGGGGCAATGAGCAGTTCTTC. Residues: CSVALPRTSGGNEQFF.

This sequence joins TRBV27 and TRBJ2-1; 7 positions agree with TRBD2. Losses at the gene ends were 5 bases for V and 1 base for J; bases not matched to a gene: 8. Germline V gene data show CDR1 as MNHEY and CDR2 as SMNVEV (reference sequence). The CDR3 extends over 16 amino acids. The DNA of the CDR3 is TGTGCCAGCAGTCGACGACTAGCCTCATCCTACAATGAGCAGTTCTTC. This translates into CASSRRLASSYNEQFF.

V is TRBV9 and J is TRBJ1-3; D call uncertain. Germline loops: CDR1 SGDLS, CDR2 YYNGEE. This CDR3 spans 18 amino acids. V was cut by 0 bases and J by 0 bases, with 16 bases left in between. The CDR3 reads CASSVGATSKTSGNTIYF. Here the CDR3 DNA reads TGTGCCAGCAGCGTAGGGGCGACAAGCAAGACCTCTGGAAACACCATATATTTT. The full variable domain, its missing parts supplied by reference TRBV9 and TRBJ1-3, is DSGVTQTPKHLITATGQRVTLRCSPRSGDLSVYWYQQSLDQGLQFLIQYYNGEERAKGNILERFSAQQFPDLHSELNLSSLELGDSALYFCASSVGATSKTSGNTIYFGEGSWLTVV.

The gene calls are TRBV5-1 and TRBJ2-1; D ambiguous. Trimming removed 0 bases at V and 1 base at J, with 8 bases between. CDR1 and CDR2 (germline): SGHRS, YFSETQ. CDR3 length equals 15 residues. The CDR3 spells CASSLVGISYNEQFF. CDR3 DNA sequence: TGCGCCAGCAGCTTGGTCGGTATATCCTACAATGAGCAGTTCTTC. The variable domain in full, with the rest retrieved from reference TRBV5-1 and TRBJ2-1, is KAGVTQTPRYLIKTRGQQVTLSCSPISGHRSVSWYQQTPGQGLQFLFEYFSETQRNKGNFPGRFSGRQFSNSRSEMNVSTLELGDSALYLCASSLVGISYNEQFFGPGTRLTVL.

The chain uses TRBV28 and TRBJ1-2; TRBD1 matches 7 bases. The J segment lost 5 bases and the V segment lost 8 bases, leaving 5 bases of the junction unmatched. The CDR3 runs to 12 residues. Germline-derived CDR1 and CDR2 are MDHEN and SYDVKM. Written as DNA, the CDR3 is TGTGCCAGCCGACCAGGGGGTTATGGCTACACCTTC. Its protein product is CASRPGGYGYTF.

This sequence joins TRBV9 and TRBJ2-3; 7 positions agree with TRBD2. J was trimmed by 8 bases and V by 6 bases; bases with no gene match: 3. This CDR3 spans 11 amino acids. In germline, CDR1 is SGDLS, CDR2 YYNGEE. The CDR3 nucleotides read TGTGCCAGCAAGAGGGAGGGTACGCAGTATTTT. Protein sequence: CASKREGTQYF.

This clone was seen only a few times. The chain is built from TRBV2 and TRBJ2-3, with 7 nucleotides matching TRBD1. Germline trimming cut 8 bases from V and 2 bases from J; bases unmatched to any gene: 7. Germline CDR1 reads SNHLY; CDR2 reads FYNNEI. This CDR3 contains 14 residues. In DNA form, the CDR3 reads TGTGCCAGCCAGGGACAGTTCTTCACAGATACGCAGTATTTT. Protein sequence: CASQGQFFTDTQYF.

CDR3 amino acids: CASSSQLAGGQKVQFF. The CDR3 DNA sequence: TGTGCCAGCAGTTCTCAACTAGCGGGGGGGCAGAAGGTGCAGTTCTTC. This chain connects TRBV6-5 to TRBJ2-1; 13 nucleotides line up with TRBD2. From germline, CDR1 is MNHEY and CDR2 SVGAGI. V lost 4 bases to trimming and J lost 12 bases; unmatched junction nucleotides: 12. CDR3 length: 16 amino acids.

This clone was observed once. The chain combines TRBV29-1 with TRBJ2-3; possible D gene TRBD2, 5 bases. The V end lost 3 bases, the J end lost 0 bases, and 16 bases lay between the germline ends. The CDR3 loop spans 16 amino acids. Germline loops: CDR1 SQVTM, CDR2 ANQGSEA. This CDR3 reads CSVEIFGQRSTDTQYF. For the CDR3, the DNA is TGCAGCGTTGAGATTTTCGGGCAGCGGAGCACAGATACGCAGTATTTT.

V usage is TRBV21-1 and J usage is TRBJ1-1; the table calls TRBD1, which could not be checked here. TRBV21-1 is a recognized pseudogene. The CDR3 is 17 amino acids. Written as DNA, the CDR3 is TGTGCCAGCAGCTGCAGAAGAAGGACAGGGGAGAACACTGAAGCTTTCTTT. This translates into CASSCRRRTGENTEAFF.

This clone was detected once. The chain employs TRBV19 and TRBJ2-2; 9 bases match TRBD1. The ends lost 1 base at V and 3 bases at J; junction bases unmatched: 0. Per the germline V gene, CDR1 is LNHDA and CDR2 is SQIVND (reference sequence). The CDR3 has 15 residues. Written as DNA, the CDR3 is TGTGCCAGTAGTATAGGGGACAGGGACACCGGGGAGCTGTTTTTT. Translating it yields CASSIGDRDTGELFF.

The chain is built from TRBV28 and TRBJ1-2; 7 bases are shared with TRBD1. In germline, CDR1 is MDHEN, CDR2 SYDVKM. The CDR3 has 13 residues. V trimming: 3 bases; J trimming: 5 bases; junction bases outside the gene matches: 3. The CDR3 region is CASSFRGAYGYTF. The CDR3 bases are TGTGCCAGCAGTTTCAGGGGGGCGTATGGCTACACCTTC.

The gene calls are TRBV3-1 (or the pseudogene TRBV3-2) and TRBJ2-4; TRBD2 matches 11 bases. The CDR3 extends over 19 amino acids. Trimming cost V 0 bases and J 3 bases; bases outside gene matches: 10. The V gene's germline CDR1 is LGHDT and CDR2 YNNKEL (reference sequence). The CDR3 sequence: CASSQEFRRLAGGKNIQYF. The CDR3, as DNA: TGTGCCAGCAGCCAAGAGTTCCGGCGGCTAGCGGGGGGCAAAAACATTCAGTACTTC.

The chain uses TRBV6-5 and TRBJ2-3; TRBD2 aligns across 10 bases. Germline CDR1 reads MNHEY; CDR2 reads SVGAGI. The CDR3 contains 16 residues. Losses at the gene ends were 2 bases for V and 1 base for J; bases not matched to a gene: 3. The DNA for the CDR3 is TGTGCCAGCAGTTACCGGCTAGCGGGGGGCACAGATACGCAGTATTTT. Protein sequence: CASSYRLAGGTDTQYF.

The chain recombines TRBV18 with TRBJ1-1; D is ambiguous. Looked up from germline, CDR1 is KGHSH and CDR2 is LQKENI. The V end was cut by 3 bases, the J end by 2 bases, with 10 bases between. This CDR3 comprises 14 residues. The CDR3 DNA reads as TGTGCCAGCTCACCCGAGCGAATCAACACTGAAGCTTTCTTT. Amino acids: CASSPERINTEAFF.

The CDR3 protein is CASRRGDYNSPLHF. The DNA for the CDR3 is TGTGCCAGTCGACGGGGGGACTATAATTCACCCCTCCACTTT. The chain uses TRBV19 and TRBJ1-6, with D perhaps TRBD1 (5 bases). The germline V gene encodes CDR1 LNHDA and CDR2 SQIVND (reference sequence). The CDR3 runs to 14 residues. The V and J ends lost 8 bases and 3 bases respectively, with 11 bases between them.

The CDR3 nucleotides read TGTGCCAGCAGCACTCCCAGGGCCCTTTGGGATGAGCAGTTCTTC. It is translated as CASSTPRALWDEQFF. This rearrangement joins TRBV13 to TRBJ2-1, with TRBD1 as a possible D gene (5 bases). Germline CDR1 reads PRHDT; CDR2 reads FYEKMQ (reference sequence). The germline V and J ends were trimmed by 5 bases and 8 bases, with 19 bases remaining between them. The CDR3 runs to 15 residues.

V usage is TRBV6-2 or TRBV6-3 and J usage is TRBJ2-3, with D possibly being TRBD2 (6 bases). The CDR3 is 14 residues long. V gave up 5 bases and J gave up 5 bases, with 14 bases separating them. Germline CDR1 is MNHEY and CDR2 is SVGEGT. As DNA, the CDR3 is TGTGCCAGCAGTGCGGGACTTCGTCTAGATACGCAGTATTTT. Its translation is CASSAGLRLDTQYF.

This sequence joins TRBV11-3 and TRBJ2-1, with TRBD2 matching 7 bases. Germline V lookup: CDR1 SGHNT, CDR2 YENEEA. This CDR3 contains 14 residues. After removal of 2 bases from V and 6 bases from J, the junction contained 4 bases not matched to a gene. For the CDR3, the DNA is TGTGCCAGCAGCTTATACGGGGGGAGCAATGAGCAGTTCTTC. Protein: CASSLYGGSNEQFF. Full variable domain (remainder filled in from reference TRBV11-3 and TRBJ2-1): EAGVVQSPRYKIIEKKQPVAFWCNPISGHNTLYWYLQNLGQGPELLIRYENEEAVDDSQLPKDRFSAERLKGVDSTLKIQPAELGDSAVYLCASSLYGGSNEQFFGPGTRLTVL.

The chain carries TRBV5-5 and TRBJ1-3; perhaps TRBD1 as D (5 bases). The CDR3 consists of 16 residues. V lost 1 base and J lost 4, with 15 bases in between. Germline loops: CDR1 SGHKS, CDR2 YYEKEE (reference sequence). The CDR3 loop reads CASSLTGANSGNTIYF. The CDR3, as DNA: TGTGCCAGCAGCTTGACAGGAGCGAATTCAGGAAACACCATATATTTT.

The CDR3 DNA is TGTGCCAGTGGATTCCGGGACAGGGGTTACAATGAGCAGTTCTTC. Protein: CASGFRDRGYNEQFF. V and J are TRBV19 and TRBJ2-1; 10 bases fit TRBD1. Germline values: CDR1 LNHDA, CDR2 SQIVND (reference sequence). V shed 8 bases and J 4 bases; nucleotides not matched to a gene: 8. The CDR3 runs to 15 residues.

This chain uses TRBV2 with TRBJ1-1; possibly TRBD1 for D (5 bases). This CDR3 is built from 14 residues. The V gene lost 10 bases and the J gene lost 6 bases, with 21 bases spanning the gap. Germline V lookup: CDR1 SNHLY, CDR2 FYNNEI. In DNA form, the CDR3 reads TGTGCCATCTTAAAAGGCGGGGCCCCACCTGAAGCTTTCTTT. It encodes CAILKGGAPPEAFF.

This chain links TRBV6-6 with TRBJ2-7; 10 bases are shared with TRBD2. Germline loops: CDR1 MNHNY, CDR2 SVGAGI (reference sequence). The J segment lost 0 bases and the V segment lost 6 bases, leaving 5 bases of the junction unmatched. CDR3 size: 15 residues. CDR3 in amino acids: CASSSGLAASYEQYF. Written as DNA, the CDR3 is TGTGCCAGCAGCTCTGGACTAGCGGCCTCCTACGAGCAGTACTTC.